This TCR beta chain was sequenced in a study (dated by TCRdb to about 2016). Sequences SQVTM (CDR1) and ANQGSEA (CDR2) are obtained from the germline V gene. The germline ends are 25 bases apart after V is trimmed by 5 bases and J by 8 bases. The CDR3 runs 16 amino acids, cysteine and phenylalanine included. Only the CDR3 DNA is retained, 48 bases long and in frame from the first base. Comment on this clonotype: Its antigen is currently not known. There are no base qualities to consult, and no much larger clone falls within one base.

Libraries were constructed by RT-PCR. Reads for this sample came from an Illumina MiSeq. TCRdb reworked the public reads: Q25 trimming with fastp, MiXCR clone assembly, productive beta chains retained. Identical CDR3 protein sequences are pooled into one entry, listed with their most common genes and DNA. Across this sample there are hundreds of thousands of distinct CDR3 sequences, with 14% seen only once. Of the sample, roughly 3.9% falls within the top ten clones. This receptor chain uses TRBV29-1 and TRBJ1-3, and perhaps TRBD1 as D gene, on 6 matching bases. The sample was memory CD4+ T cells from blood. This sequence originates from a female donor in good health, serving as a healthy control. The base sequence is TGCAGCGTTCTGGGGGCAGATTTTAACTATGGCTACACCATATATTTT. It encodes CSVLGADFNYGYTIYF.